Detailed here is one T cell receptor beta chain. What it recognizes is unknown. The PCR ran on 60 Vbeta and 13 Jbeta primers. Method: immunoSEQ multiplex PCR; TCRdb's copy keeps in-frame clones and lacks some. The data hold 130,000 or so clones, with roughly 62% observed a single time. The entry originates in a study of cytomegalovirus exposure and HLA in healthy donors. Notes on the study in general: As immune exposure information, only CMV serostatus was available. Some TCR beta chains (approximately 180 of them) were listed as cytomegalovirus-associated.

Germline V lookup: CDR1 SGDLS, CDR2 YYNGEE. With V trimmed by 4 bases and J by 3 bases, 15 bases remained unmatched. The CDR3 extends over 18 amino acids. The material sequenced was PBMCs. The chain joins TRBV9 to TRBJ1-4, with TRBD1 matching over 7 bases. The sequence was obtained from a male donor in good health and CMV-seronegative. The CDR3 DNA reads TGTGCCAGCAGCTCCGATGGAGGGGGCGGACTCTCTAATGAAAAACTGTTTTTT. Its protein is CASSSDGGGGLSNEKLFF. The variable domain in full, with the rest retrieved from reference TRBV9 and TRBJ1-4, is DSGVTQTPKHLITATGQRVTLRCSPRSGDLSVYWYQQSLDQGLQFLIQYYNGEERAKGNILERFSAQQFPDLHSELNLSSLELGDSALYFCASSSDGGGGLSNEKLFFGSGTQLSVL.